This T cell receptor beta chain was identified during a study of blood T cell repertoires in COVID-19. Per the authors' pipeline: Researchers report that nucleated cell counts were estimated from reference gene primer amplification. Data came from immunoSEQ multiplex PCR; TCRdb stores just in-frame clones and leaves some out. V, J and clone size were drawn from that table, and D and trimming were deduced from the DNA. The profile shows approximately 250,000 clones, around four fifths of them singletons. Germline CDR1 reads SGHRS; CDR2 reads YFSETQ. V trimming: 0 bases; J trimming: 4 bases; junction bases outside the gene matches: 3. This CDR3 region has 14 residues.

This sequence originates from a man aged 55 to 70 who had recovered from COVID-19. The sequencing sample was made of peripheral blood. The chain links TRBV5-1 to TRBJ2-7; 8 nucleotides line up with TRBD2. DNA of the CDR3: TGCGCCAGCAGCTTGGCCCCGGGGGGGTACGAGCAGTACTTC. This encodes CASSLAPGGYEQYF.